This T cell receptor beta chain derives from a study of T cell repertoires in cytomegalovirus infection. The wider study: Public TCR beta signatures indicated both CMV infection and matching HLA type.

V was clipped by 0 bases and J by 7 bases; unmatched bases: 12. CDR3 length equals 18 residues. CDR1 is SGDLS, CDR2 YYNGEE, per germline. TCRdb recomputed calls from the reads with MiXCR, one row per CDR3 protein. Of 110,000 or so distinct CDR3 sequences detected, about 30% appear once; the ten largest clones hold less than 45%. Findings of the study overall: CMV carriers with the relevant HLA were identified by cumulative public TCR beta family frequency.

This clonotype has only one observation. What it binds is not known. This rearrangement joins TRBV9 to TRBJ2-6; 8 nucleotides match TRBD1. The sequence came from a human donor in good health (CMV status not recorded). Some clones in this sample may be carry-over from other donors' samples. Sample: CD8+ T cells from cultured PBMCs, taken from culture after CMV antigen stimulation. CDR3 DNA sequence: TGTGCCAGCAGCGTAGATCTCAGGGGGCACAGGGTTGCCAACGTCCTGACTTTC. It encodes CASSVDLRGHRVANVLTF. Full variable domain (rest looked up from reference TRBV9 and TRBJ2-6): DSGVTQTPKHLITATGQRVTLRCSPRSGDLSVYWYQQSLDQGLQFLIQYYNGEERAKGNILERFSAQQFPDLHSELNLSSLELGDSALYFCASSVDLRGHRVANVLTFGAGSRLTVL.